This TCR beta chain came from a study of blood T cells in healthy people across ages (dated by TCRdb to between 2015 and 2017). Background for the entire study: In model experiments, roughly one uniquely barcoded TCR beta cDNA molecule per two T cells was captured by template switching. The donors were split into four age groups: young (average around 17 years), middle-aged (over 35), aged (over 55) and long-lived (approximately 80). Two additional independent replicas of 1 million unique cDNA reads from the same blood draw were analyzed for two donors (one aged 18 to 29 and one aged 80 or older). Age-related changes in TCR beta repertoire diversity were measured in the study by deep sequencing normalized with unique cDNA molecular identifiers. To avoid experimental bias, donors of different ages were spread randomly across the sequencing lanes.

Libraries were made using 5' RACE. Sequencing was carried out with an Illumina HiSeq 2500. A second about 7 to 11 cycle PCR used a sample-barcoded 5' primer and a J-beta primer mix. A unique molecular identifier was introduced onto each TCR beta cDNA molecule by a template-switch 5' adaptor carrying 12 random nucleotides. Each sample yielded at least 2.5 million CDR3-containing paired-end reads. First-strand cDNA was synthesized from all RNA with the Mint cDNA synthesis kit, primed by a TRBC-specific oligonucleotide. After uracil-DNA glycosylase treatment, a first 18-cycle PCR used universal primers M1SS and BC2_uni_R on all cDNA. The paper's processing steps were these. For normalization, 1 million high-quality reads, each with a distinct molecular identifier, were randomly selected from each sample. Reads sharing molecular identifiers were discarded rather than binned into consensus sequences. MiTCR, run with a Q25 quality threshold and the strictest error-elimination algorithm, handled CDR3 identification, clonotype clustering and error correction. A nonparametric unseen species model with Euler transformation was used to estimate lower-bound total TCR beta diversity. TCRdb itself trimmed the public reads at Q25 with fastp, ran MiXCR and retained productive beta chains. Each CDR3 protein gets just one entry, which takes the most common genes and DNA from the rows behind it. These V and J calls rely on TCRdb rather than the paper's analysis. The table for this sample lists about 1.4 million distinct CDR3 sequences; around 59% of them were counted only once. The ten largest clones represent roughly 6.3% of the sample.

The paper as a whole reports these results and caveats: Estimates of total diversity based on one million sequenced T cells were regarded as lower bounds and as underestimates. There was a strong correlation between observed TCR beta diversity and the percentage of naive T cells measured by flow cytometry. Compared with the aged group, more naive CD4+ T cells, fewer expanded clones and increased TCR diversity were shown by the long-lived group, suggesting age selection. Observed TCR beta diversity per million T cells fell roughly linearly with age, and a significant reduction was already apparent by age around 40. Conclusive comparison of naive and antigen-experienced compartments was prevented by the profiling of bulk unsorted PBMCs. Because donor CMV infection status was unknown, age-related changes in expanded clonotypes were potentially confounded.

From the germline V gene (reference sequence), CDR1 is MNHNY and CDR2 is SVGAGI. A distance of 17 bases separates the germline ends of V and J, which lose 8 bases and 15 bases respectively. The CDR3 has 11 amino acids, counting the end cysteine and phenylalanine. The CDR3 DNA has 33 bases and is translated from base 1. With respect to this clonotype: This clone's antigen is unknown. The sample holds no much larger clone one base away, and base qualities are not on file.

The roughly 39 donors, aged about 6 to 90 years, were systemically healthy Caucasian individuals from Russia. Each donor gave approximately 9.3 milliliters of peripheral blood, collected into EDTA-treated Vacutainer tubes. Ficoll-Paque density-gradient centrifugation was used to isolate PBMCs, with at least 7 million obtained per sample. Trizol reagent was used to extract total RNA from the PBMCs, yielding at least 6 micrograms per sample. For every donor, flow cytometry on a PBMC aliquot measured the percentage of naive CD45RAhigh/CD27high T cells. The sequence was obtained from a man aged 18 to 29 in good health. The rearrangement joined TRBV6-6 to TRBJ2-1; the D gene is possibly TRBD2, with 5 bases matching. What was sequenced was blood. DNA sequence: TGTGCCAGCGGACTGACCGGTTTGGGGTTCTTC. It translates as CASGLTGLGFF.